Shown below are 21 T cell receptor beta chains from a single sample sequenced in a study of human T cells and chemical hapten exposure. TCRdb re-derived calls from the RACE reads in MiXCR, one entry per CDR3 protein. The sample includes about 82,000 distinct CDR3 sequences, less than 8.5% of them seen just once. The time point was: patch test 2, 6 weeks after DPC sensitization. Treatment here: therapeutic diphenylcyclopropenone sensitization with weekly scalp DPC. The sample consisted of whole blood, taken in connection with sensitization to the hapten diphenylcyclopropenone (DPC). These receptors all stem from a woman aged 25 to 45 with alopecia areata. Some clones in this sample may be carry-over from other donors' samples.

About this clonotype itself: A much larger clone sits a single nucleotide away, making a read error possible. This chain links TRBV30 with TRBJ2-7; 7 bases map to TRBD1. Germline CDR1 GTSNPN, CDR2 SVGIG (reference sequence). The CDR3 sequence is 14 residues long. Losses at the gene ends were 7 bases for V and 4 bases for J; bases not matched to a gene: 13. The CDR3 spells CAYYERDSQYEQYF. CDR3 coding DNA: TGTGCCTACTACGAAAGGGACAGCCAATACGAGCAGTACTTC.

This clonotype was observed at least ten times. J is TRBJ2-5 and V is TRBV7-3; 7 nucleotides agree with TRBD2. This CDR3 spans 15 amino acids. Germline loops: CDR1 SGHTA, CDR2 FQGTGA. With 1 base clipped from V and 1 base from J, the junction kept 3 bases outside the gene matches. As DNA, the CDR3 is TGTGCCAGCAGCTTAAGCCCTAGCGGCCAAGAGACCCAGTACTTC. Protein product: CASSLSPSGQETQYF.

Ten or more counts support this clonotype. The CDR3 here is CASSQDDITDTQYF. CDR3 coding DNA: TGCGCCAGCAGCCAAGATGATATCACAGATACGCAGTATTTT. The chain couples TRBV4-1 to TRBJ2-3; the D is unclear. CDR1 is MGHRA, CDR2 YSYEKL, per germline. CDR3 size: 14 residues. V gave up 0 bases and J gave up 2 bases, with 6 bases separating them.

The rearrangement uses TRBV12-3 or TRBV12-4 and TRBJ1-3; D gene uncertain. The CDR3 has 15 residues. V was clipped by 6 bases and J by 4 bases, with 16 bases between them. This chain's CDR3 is CASRPAGGAGNTIYF. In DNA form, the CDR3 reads TGTGCCAGCAGACCTGCTGGAGGAGCCGGAAACACCATATATTTT.

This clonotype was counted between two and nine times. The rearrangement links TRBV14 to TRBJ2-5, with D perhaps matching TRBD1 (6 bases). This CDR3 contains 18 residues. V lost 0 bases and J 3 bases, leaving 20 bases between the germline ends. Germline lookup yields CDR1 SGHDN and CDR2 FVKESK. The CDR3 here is CASSQESLRDKTKETQYF. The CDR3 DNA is TGTGCCAGCAGCCAAGAATCGCTTCGGGACAAAACCAAAGAGACCCAGTACTTC.

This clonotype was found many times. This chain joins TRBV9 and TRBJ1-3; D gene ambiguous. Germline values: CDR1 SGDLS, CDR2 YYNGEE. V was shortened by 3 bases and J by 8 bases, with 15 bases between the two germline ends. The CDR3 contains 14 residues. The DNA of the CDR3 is TGTGCCAGCAGCGCAACCGGGCCCCGGGACACCATATATTTT. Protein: CASSATGPRDTIYF.

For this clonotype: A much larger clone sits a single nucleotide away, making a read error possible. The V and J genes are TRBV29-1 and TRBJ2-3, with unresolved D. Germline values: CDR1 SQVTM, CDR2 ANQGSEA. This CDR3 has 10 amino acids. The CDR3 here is CNARTDTQYF. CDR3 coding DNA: TGCAACGCACGGACAGATACGCAGTATTTT.

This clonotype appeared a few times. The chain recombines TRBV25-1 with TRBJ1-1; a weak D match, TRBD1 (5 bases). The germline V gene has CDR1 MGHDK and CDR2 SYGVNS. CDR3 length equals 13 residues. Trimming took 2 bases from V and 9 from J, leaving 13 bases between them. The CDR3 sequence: CASSEGHPEKAFF. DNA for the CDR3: TGTGCCAGCAGTGAAGGACACCCCGAAAAAGCTTTCTTT.

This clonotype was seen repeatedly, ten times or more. The CDR3 nucleotides read TGCAGCGTTGGCGCAGGGTCTTTGGGCACAGATACGCAGTATTTT. Protein: CSVGAGSLGTDTQYF. The chain links TRBV29-1 to TRBJ2-3, with TRBD1 as a possible D gene (5 bases). Trimming left V 4 bases short and J 1 base short, with 15 bases between. Germline V gene sequence: CDR1 SQVTM, CDR2 ANQGSEA. The CDR3 totals 15 residues.

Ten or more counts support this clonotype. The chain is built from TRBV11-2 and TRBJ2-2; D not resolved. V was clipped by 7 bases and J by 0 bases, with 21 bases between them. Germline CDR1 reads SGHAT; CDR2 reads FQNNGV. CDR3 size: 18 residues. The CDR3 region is CASKLYRTNVANTGELFF. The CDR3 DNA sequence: TGTGCCAGCAAGTTATACCGGACGAACGTTGCGAACACCGGGGAGCTGTTTTTT.

The chain's CDR3 is CSAIFSGGPGRQYF. CDR3 sequence (DNA): TGCAGTGCCATCTTTAGCGGGGGACCGGGACGGCAGTACTTC. The J gene is TRBJ2-7, the V gene TRBV20-1, with 9 bases that match TRBD2. Looked up from germline, CDR1 is DFQATT and CDR2 is SNEGSKA (reference sequence). The junction had 15 bases not matched to a gene; V was cut back by 6 bases and J by 9 bases. The CDR3 totals 14 residues.

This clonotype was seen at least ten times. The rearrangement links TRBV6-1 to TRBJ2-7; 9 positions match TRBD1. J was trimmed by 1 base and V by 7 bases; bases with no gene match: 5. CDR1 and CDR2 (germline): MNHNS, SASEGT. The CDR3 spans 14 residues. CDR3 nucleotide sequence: TGTGCCAGCACTATAGACAGGGGGTCCTACGAGCAGTACTTC. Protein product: CASTIDRGSYEQYF.

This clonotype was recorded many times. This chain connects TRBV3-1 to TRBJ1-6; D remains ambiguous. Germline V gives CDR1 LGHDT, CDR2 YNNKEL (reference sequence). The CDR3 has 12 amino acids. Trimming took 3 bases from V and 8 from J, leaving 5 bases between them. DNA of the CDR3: TGTGCCAGCAGCCAGGGTTATTCACCCCTCCACTTT. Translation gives CASSQGYSPLHF.

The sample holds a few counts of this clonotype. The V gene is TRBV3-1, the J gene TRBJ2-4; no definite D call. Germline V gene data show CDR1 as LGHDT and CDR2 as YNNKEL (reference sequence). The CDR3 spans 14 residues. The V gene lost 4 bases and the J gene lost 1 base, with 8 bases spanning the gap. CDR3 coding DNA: TGTGCCAGCAGCCCCTTGGAGGCCAAAAACATTCAGTACTTC. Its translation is CASSPLEAKNIQYF.

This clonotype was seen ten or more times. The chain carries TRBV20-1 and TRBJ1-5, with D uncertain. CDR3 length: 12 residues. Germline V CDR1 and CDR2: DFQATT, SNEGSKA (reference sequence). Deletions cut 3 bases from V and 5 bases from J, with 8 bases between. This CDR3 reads CSARSLDQPQHF. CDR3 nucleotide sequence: TGCAGTGCTAGGAGTCTAGATCAGCCCCAGCATTTT.

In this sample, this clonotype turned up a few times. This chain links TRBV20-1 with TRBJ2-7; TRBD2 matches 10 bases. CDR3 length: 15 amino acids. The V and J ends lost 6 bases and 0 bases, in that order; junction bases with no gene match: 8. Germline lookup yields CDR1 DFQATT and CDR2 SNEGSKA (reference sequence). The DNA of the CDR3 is TGCAGTGCAGAGCGGGAGGGAGGAGCCTCCTACGAGCAGTACTTC. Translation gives CSAEREGGASYEQYF.

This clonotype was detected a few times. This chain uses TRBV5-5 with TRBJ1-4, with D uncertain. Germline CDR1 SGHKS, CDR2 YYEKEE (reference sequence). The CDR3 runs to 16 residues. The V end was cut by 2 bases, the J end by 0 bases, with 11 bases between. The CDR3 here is CASSLQLIATNEKLFF. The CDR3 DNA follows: TGTGCCAGCAGCTTACAGCTTATTGCAACTAATGAAAAACTGTTTTTT.

The CDR3 region is CASTPLAGTQYF. The CDR3, as DNA: TGTGCCAGCACCCCACTAGCGGGTACGCAGTATTTT. The J gene is TRBJ2-3, the V gene TRBV12-3 or TRBV12-4; 9 nucleotides agree with TRBD2. The length of the CDR3 is 12 residues. Trimming cost V 7 bases and J 8 bases; bases outside gene matches: 4.

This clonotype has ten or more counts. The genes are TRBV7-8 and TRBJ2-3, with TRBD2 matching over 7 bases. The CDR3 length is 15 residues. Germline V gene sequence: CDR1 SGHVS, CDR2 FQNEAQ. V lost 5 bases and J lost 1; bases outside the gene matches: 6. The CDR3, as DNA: TGTGCCAGCAGCGCCCGGGACTACCGCACAGATACGCAGTATTTT. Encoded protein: CASSARDYRTDTQYF.

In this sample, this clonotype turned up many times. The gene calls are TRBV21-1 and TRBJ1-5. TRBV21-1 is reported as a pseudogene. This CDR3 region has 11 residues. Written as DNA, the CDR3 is TGTGCCAGCAGCACCAATCAGCCCCAGCATTTT. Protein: CASSTNQPQHF.

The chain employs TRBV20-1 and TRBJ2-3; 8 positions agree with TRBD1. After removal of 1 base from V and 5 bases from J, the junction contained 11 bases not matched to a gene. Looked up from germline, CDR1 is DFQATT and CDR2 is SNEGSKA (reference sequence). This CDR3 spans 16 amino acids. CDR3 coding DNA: TGCAGTGCTAGAGTAGAAGGGACAGGCTCTGGAGATACGCAGTATTTT. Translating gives CSARVEGTGSGDTQYF.